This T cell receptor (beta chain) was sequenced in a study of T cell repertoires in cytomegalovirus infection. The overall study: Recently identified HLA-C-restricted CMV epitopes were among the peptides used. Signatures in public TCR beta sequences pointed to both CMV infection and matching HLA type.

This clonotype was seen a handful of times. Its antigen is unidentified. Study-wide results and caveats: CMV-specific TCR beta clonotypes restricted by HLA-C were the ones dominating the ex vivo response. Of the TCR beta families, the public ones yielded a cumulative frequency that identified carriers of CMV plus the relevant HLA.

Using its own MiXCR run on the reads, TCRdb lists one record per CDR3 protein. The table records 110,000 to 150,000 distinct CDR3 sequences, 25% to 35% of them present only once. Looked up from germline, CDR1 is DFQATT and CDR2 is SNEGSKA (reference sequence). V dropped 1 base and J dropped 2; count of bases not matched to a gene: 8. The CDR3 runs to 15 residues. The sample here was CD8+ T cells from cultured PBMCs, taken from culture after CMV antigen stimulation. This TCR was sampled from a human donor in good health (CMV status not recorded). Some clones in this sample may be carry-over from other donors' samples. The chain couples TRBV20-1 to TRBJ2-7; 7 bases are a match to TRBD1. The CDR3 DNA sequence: TGCAGTGCTAGAGCCGGGACAGCCTCTCCCTACGAGCAGTACTTC. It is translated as CSARAGTASPYEQYF.